The following is a T cell receptor (beta chain) sequence with its context. The entry originates in a study of blood T cell repertoires in COVID-19. Background on the study: Both acute and convalescent COVID-19 samples were obtained from the United States, Italy and Spain.

This CDR3 region has 15 residues. CDR1 and CDR2 (germline): SGHRS, YFSETQ. V lost 0 bases and J 2 bases, leaving 9 bases between the germline ends. Methods used by the authors: Counts of nucleated cells, estimated from reference gene primer amplification, were obtained. Sequencing used immunoSEQ multiplex PCR; TCRdb keeps in-frame clones, though not all of them. V and J calls and clone size are given by that table; D and trimming were obtained from the DNA. The sample yields 270,000 or so clones, roughly nine tenths seen once. Sequenced: peripheral blood. This TCR came from a woman in her twenties or thirties with COVID-19, enrolled during active disease. The V call is TRBV5-1, the J call TRBJ1-3; D gene unclear. The CDR3 region is CASSLDSPPGNTIYF. CDR3 DNA: TGCGCCAGCAGCTTGGATTCTCCTCCTGGAAACACCATATATTTT.